What follows are 25 T cell receptor beta chains derived from one specimen sequenced in a study of cytomegalovirus exposure and HLA in healthy donors. The PCR employed 60 Vbeta primers together with 13 Jbeta primers. Generated by immunoSEQ multiplex PCR, the TCRdb table keeps only in-frame clones and is missing some. The sample holds more than 130,000 clones, about 78% seen once. Sequencing used PBMCs. The receptors originated from a male donor in good health and CMV-seronegative.

The chain joins TRBV5-4 to TRBJ2-1; 7 positions match TRBD2. The CDR3 has 14 amino acids. CDR1 SGHNT and CDR2 YYREEE come from the germline V gene (reference sequence). J was trimmed by 8 bases and V by 4 bases; bases with no gene match: 9. CDR3 nucleotides: TGTGCCAGCAGCGGTAGGACTAGTGGGGATGAGCAGTTCTTC. Protein sequence: CASSGRTSGDEQFF.

V gene TRBV5-1 combines with J gene TRBJ2-5, with 10 bases lining up with TRBD2. CDR1 SGHRS and CDR2 YFSETQ come from the germline V gene. The trim removed 1 base at V and 5 bases at J, leaving 5 bases unmatched. This CDR3 has 15 amino acids. The CDR3 DNA is TGCGCCAGCAGCTTGTTAGCGGGAGGACGGGAGACCCAGTACTTC. Protein sequence: CASSLLAGGRETQYF.

This clone was seen a handful of times. The junction differs from germline at one of its ends, possibly a read error. J is TRBJ2-7 and V is TRBV7-6; 12 nucleotides match TRBD1. This CDR3 comprises 15 residues. Germline loops: CDR1 SGHVS, CDR2 FNYEAQ. The CDR3 loop is CASSLVAGTGGLRHF. Here the CDR3 DNA reads TGTGCCAGCAGCTTAGTAGCCGGGACAGGGGGCCTCCGGCACTTC.

The J gene is TRBJ2-3, the V gene TRBV7-9, with 9 bases fitting TRBD2. Trimming removed 0 bases from V and 0 bases from J; junction bases left unmatched: 1. Looked up from germline, CDR1 is SEHNR and CDR2 is FQNEAQ (reference sequence). The CDR3 is 16 residues long. CDR3 sequence (DNA): TGTGCCAGCAGCTTAGCGCTAGCGGGGAGCACAGATACGCAGTATTTT. This gives the protein CASSLALAGSTDTQYF.

The chain joins TRBV28 to TRBJ1-1; D not certain. The germline CDR1 and CDR2 sequences are MDHEN and SYDVKM. The CDR3 is made up of 15 amino acids. With 2 bases removed from V and 0 bases from J, the gap between germline ends came to 10 bases. CDR3 sequence reads: CASSLRGILNTEAFF. The CDR3 DNA reads TGTGCCAGCAGTTTAAGAGGCATTTTGAACACTGAAGCTTTCTTT.

The chain couples TRBV10-2 to TRBJ1-2, with D possibly TRBD1 on 5 matching bases. V was trimmed by 3 bases and J by 6 bases, leaving 14 bases between them. The germline gives CDR1 WSHSY, CDR2 SAAADI. CDR3 length: 14 amino acids. Written as DNA, the CDR3 is TGCGCCAGCAGTGACTTCGGGGGAACCCATGGCTACACCTTC. Its protein is CASSDFGGTHGYTF.

This sequence joins TRBV30 and TRBJ1-1; tentatively, D is TRBD1 (6 bases). Trimming left V 0 bases short and J 5 bases short, with 10 bases between. CDR3 length: 13 residues. The germline gives CDR1 GTSNPN, CDR2 SVGIG (reference sequence). The CDR3 here is CAWSVGGETEAFF. In nucleotides, the CDR3 is TGTGCCTGGAGTGTAGGGGGGGAGACTGAAGCTTTCTTT.

The rearrangement joins TRBV4-2 to TRBJ2-3; 9 bases align to TRBD2. V was pared by 1 base and J by 1 base, with 3 bases of the junction left unmatched. The V gene's germline CDR1 is LGHNA and CDR2 YNFKEQ. The CDR3 extends over 16 amino acids. The CDR3 DNA reads TGTGCCAGCAGCCAAGGGGAGCGGGGGGGCACAGATACGCAGTATTTT. Amino acids: CASSQGERGGTDTQYF.

This chain uses TRBV2 with TRBJ2-2; TRBD1 aligns across 8 bases. The trim removed 6 bases at V and 1 base at J, leaving 4 bases unmatched. Germline assignment: CDR1 SNHLY and CDR2 FYNNEI. The CDR3 consists of 15 residues. CDR3 nucleotide sequence: TGTGCCAGCAGCGGACAGGGACTGAACACCGGGGAGCTGTTTTTT. It codes for CASSGQGLNTGELFF.

This clone was seen a few times. The chain couples TRBV6-1 to TRBJ2-7; 7 bases match TRBD1. CDR3 length: 14 amino acids. With V trimmed by 5 bases and J by 3 bases, 7 bases remained unmatched. CDR1 is MNHNS, CDR2 SASEGT, per germline. The DNA of the CDR3 is TGTGCCAGCAGTCTCCAGGGGGTCCTCTACGAGCAGTACTTC. Translating gives CASSLQGVLYEQYF.

The gene calls are TRBV2 and TRBJ2-1; 9 nucleotides align to TRBD1. CDR3 length: 13 residues. The germline V gene has CDR1 SNHLY and CDR2 FYNNEI. V lost 6 bases, J lost 8 bases, and 5 bases stayed unmatched. The CDR3, as DNA: TGTGCCAGCAGGGACAGGGGTGTGTATGAGCAGTTCTTC. As protein: CASRDRGVYEQFF.

The rearrangement uses TRBV5-1 and TRBJ1-4; 10 bases are a match to TRBD1. Germline loops: CDR1 SGHRS, CDR2 YFSETQ. The CDR3 has 15 residues. V shed 2 bases, J shed 5 bases, and the junction held 3 bases outside the gene matches. CDR3 residues: CASSLRDRGNEKLFF. The DNA of the CDR3 is TGCGCCAGCAGCTTACGGGACAGGGGAAATGAAAAACTGTTTTTT.

The chain employs TRBV7-6 and TRBJ2-7, with TRBD2 matching over 8 bases. CDR1 is SGHVS, CDR2 FNYEAQ, per germline. The CDR3 totals 19 residues. J was trimmed by 6 bases and V by 5 bases; bases with no gene match: 24. The DNA for the CDR3 is TGTGCCAGCAGCCCATTAAGACCGATAGCGGGACGGATATATCTCGAGCAGTACTTC. It yields the protein CASSPLRPIAGRIYLEQYF.

The table lists this clone with a few counts. The rearrangement links TRBV7-9 to TRBJ2-5; no reliable D call. From germline, CDR1 is SEHNR and CDR2 FQNEAQ (reference sequence). Between the trimmed V and J ends, which lost 4 bases and 0 bases, there was a span of 6 bases. The CDR3 runs 13 residues. For the CDR3, the DNA is TGTGCCAGCAGCTCAACTAACCAAGAGACCCAGTACTTC. Translated: CASSSTNQETQYF.

This chain joins TRBV29-1 and TRBJ1-1; TRBD1 aligns across 11 bases. The CDR3 spans 15 residues. Germline V CDR1 and CDR2: SQVTM, ANQGSEA. The V gene end was trimmed by 6 bases and the J gene end by 0 bases; junction bases not matched to a gene: 6. This chain's CDR3 is CSVTRDRGMNTEAFF. Written as DNA, the CDR3 is TGCAGCGTGACGCGGGACAGGGGGATGAACACTGAAGCTTTCTTT.

The rearrangement links TRBV7-6 to TRBJ1-5; a possible D gene is TRBD1 (5 bases). Germline assignment: CDR1 SGHVS and CDR2 FNYEAQ. V lost 1 base, J lost 7 bases, and 11 bases lay in between. The CDR3 loop spans 14 amino acids. The CDR3 reads CASSLVREGQPQHF. CDR3 DNA: TGTGCCAGCAGCTTAGTCAGGGAGGGACAGCCCCAGCATTTT.

The chain couples TRBV29-1 to TRBJ1-3; the match to TRBD1 covers 7 bases. Germline V CDR1 and CDR2: SQVTM, ANQGSEA. Trimming cost V 7 bases and J 0 bases; bases outside gene matches: 9. The CDR3 length is 15 residues. CDR3 loop: CSASLTGTSGNTIYF. DNA of the CDR3: TGCAGCGCGTCTCTGACAGGGACCTCTGGAAACACCATATATTTT.

The V gene is TRBV2, the J gene TRBJ2-5; 9 bases are a match to TRBD1. CDR1 is SNHLY, CDR2 FYNNEI, per germline. J was trimmed by 3 bases and V by 4 bases; bases with no gene match: 0. The CDR3 covers 13 residues. Written as DNA, the CDR3 is TGTGCCAGCAGTGGGACAGGGGAAGAGACCCAGTACTTC. It specifies CASSGTGEETQYF. Full variable domain (missing parts from reference TRBV2 and TRBJ2-5): EPEVTQTPSHQVTQMGQEVILRCVPISNHLYFYWYRQILGQKVEFLVSFYNNEISEKSEIFDDQFSVERPDGSNFTLKIRSTKLEDSAMYFCASSGTGEETQYFGPGTRLLVL.

The chain employs TRBV7-8 and TRBJ1-1; perhaps TRBD1 as D (6 bases). The germline gives CDR1 SGHVS, CDR2 FQNEAQ. V dropped 5 bases and J dropped 3 bases, with 13 bases sitting between them. The CDR3 is 14 amino acids. CDR3 residues: CASSHREVDTEAFF. For the CDR3, the DNA is TGTGCCAGCAGCCACAGGGAAGTTGACACTGAAGCTTTCTTT.

The chain uses TRBV30 and TRBJ1-6; TRBD1 matches 9 bases. The CDR3 length is 20 residues. From germline, CDR1 is GTSNPN and CDR2 SVGIG (reference sequence). With 5 bases clipped from V and 0 bases from J, the junction kept 17 bases outside the gene matches. In nucleotides, the CDR3 is TGTGCCTGGCGGAAAGGGACAGGGACCTTTAGGAGCTCCTATAATTCACCCCTCCACTTT. It yields the protein CAWRKGTGTFRSSYNSPLHF. The variable domain in full, completed from reference TRBV30 and TRBJ1-6, reads SQTIHQWPATLVQPVGSPLSLECTVEGTSNPNLYWYRQAAGRGLQLLFYSVGIGQISSEVPQNLSASRPQDRQFILSSKKLLLSDSGFYLCAWRKGTGTFRSSYNSPLHFGNGTRLTVT.

As DNA, the CDR3 is TGTGCCAGCAGCCTACGACGGACAGAAAACTATGGCTACACCTTC. Its translation is CASSLRRTENYGYTF. This chain links TRBV6-5 with TRBJ1-2, with a weak D call TRBD1 (6 bases). V lost 6 bases and J lost 2, with 16 bases in between. The CDR3 loop spans 15 amino acids. CDR1 and CDR2 (germline): MNHEY, SVGAGI.

DNA of the CDR3: TGTGCCAGCAGCGTTACTAGCAACCCCTACGAGCAGTACTTC. It specifies CASSVTSNPYEQYF. The rearrangement joins TRBV9 to TRBJ2-7, with D perhaps TRBD2 (6 bases). The germline gives CDR1 SGDLS, CDR2 YYNGEE. The CDR3 contains 14 residues. Trimming took off 2 bases at V and 2 bases at J, with 11 bases between the two ends. Looking up the rest from reference TRBV9 and TRBJ2-7 gives the full variable domain: DSGVTQTPKHLITATGQRVTLRCSPRSGDLSVYWYQQSLDQGLQFLIQYYNGEERAKGNILERFSAQQFPDLHSELNLSSLELGDSALYFCASSVTSNPYEQYFGPGTRLTVT.

The chain is built from TRBV6-1 and TRBJ2-7, with a tentative D call TRBD1 (6 bases). The CDR3 consists of 14 residues. The germline V and J ends were trimmed by 5 bases and 0 bases, with 11 bases remaining between them. CDR1 is MNHNS, CDR2 SASEGT, per germline. CDR3 sequence reads: CASSPTGSSYEQYF. The CDR3, as DNA: TGTGCCAGCAGTCCCACAGGGAGCTCCTACGAGCAGTACTTC.

This chain connects TRBV9 to TRBJ1-4; 12 nucleotides match TRBD1. This CDR3 contains 19 residues. The germline V gene has CDR1 SGDLS and CDR2 YYNGEE. V shed 7 bases and J 3 bases; nucleotides not matched to a gene: 16. The CDR3 sequence is CASGLEFGTGGVANEKLFF. CDR3 bases: TGTGCCAGCGGCTTAGAGTTCGGGACAGGGGGCGTCGCTAATGAAAAACTGTTTTTT.

This clone appeared a single time. The chain uses TRBV5-1 and TRBJ1-1; 9 bases fit TRBD1. Germline V lookup: CDR1 SGHRS, CDR2 YFSETQ. J was trimmed by 4 bases and V by 4 bases; bases with no gene match: 8. This CDR3 region has 15 residues. The CDR3 sequence: CASSHGTGLGTEAFF. CDR3 in DNA: TGCGCCAGCAGCCACGGGACAGGGCTGGGCACTGAAGCTTTCTTT.